Shown below are 9 T cell receptor beta chains from a single sample sequenced in a study of T-cell reconstitution after alpha-beta-depleted transplantation in children. Unique molecular identifiers were used in preparing the TCRbeta library. TCRdb analysed the PCR reads with MiXCR anew, one entry per CDR3 protein. The table has a few hundred thousand distinct CDR3 sequences, around 25% seen once. Source: PBMCs, mostly from graft donor cells, taken 180 days after TCRalphabeta/CD19-depleted stem cell transplant. The receptors stem from a male patient aged 10 to 17 who had a stem cell transplant for acute lymphoblastic leukemia, so the T cells may come from the graft donor.

The chain has TRBV6-1 and TRBJ1-2; maybe TRBD1 (5 bases). V shed 2 bases and J shed 5 bases, with 15 bases lying between them. Germline assignment: CDR1 MNHNS and CDR2 SASEGT. This CDR3 has 15 residues. The CDR3 spells CASSEYFGTAYGYTF. Here the CDR3 DNA reads TGTGCCAGCAGTGAATATTTCGGGACGGCGTATGGCTACACCTTC.

This clonotype was seen a few times. The DNA for the CDR3 is TGTGCCAGCAGCCAAGCCGAGGGACAGGGGGGAGACACCATATATTTT. Residues: CASSQAEGQGGDTIYF. The chain links TRBV14 to TRBJ1-3, with 11 bases aligning to TRBD1. The junction had 7 bases not matched to a gene; V was cut back by 1 base and J by 8 bases. CDR1 and CDR2 (germline): SGHDN, FVKESK. CDR3 size: 16 residues.

This clonotype appeared a few times. V and J are TRBV29-1 and TRBJ2-3; 8 bases map to TRBD1. From germline, CDR1 is SQVTM and CDR2 ANQGSEA. CDR3 length: 14 residues. V lost 7 bases, J lost 6 bases, and 12 bases stayed unmatched. CDR3 nucleotide sequence: TGCAGCGCCGTCGACAGGGGAAGATTTGATACGCAGTATTTT. Protein product: CSAVDRGRFDTQYF.

The chain combines TRBV2 with TRBJ2-7; 8 bases are shared with TRBD1. CDR1 SNHLY and CDR2 FYNNEI come from the germline V gene. Trimming at V came to 5 bases and at J to 5 bases, leaving 8 bases not matched to a gene. The CDR3 runs to 14 residues. CDR3 loop: CASSLQGAVDEQYF. CDR3 coding DNA: TGTGCCAGCAGTCTTCAGGGGGCGGTGGACGAGCAGTACTTC.

The genes are TRBV12-3 or TRBV12-4 and TRBJ2-7; D could derive from TRBD1 or TRBD2 (5 bases each). Trimming took 6 bases from V and 2 from J, leaving 14 bases between them. The CDR3 loop spans 14 amino acids. The CDR3 here is CASSSGTAPYEQYF. In DNA form, the CDR3 reads TGTGCCAGCAGCAGTGGGACGGCTCCCTACGAGCAGTACTTC.

The CDR3 is CASSYRVLYEQYF. Written as DNA, the CDR3 is TGTGCCAGCAGTTACAGGGTCCTCTACGAGCAGTACTTC. The rearrangement uses TRBV12-3 or TRBV12-4 and TRBJ2-7; tentative D call: TRBD1 (6 bases). The CDR3 is 13 residues long. V lost 4 bases, J lost 3 bases, and 10 bases lay in between.

The chain's CDR3 is CASSPDPIPGNTIYF. DNA of the CDR3: TGTGCCAGCAGCCCTGATCCAATCCCTGGAAACACCATATATTTT. This chain links TRBV11-2 with TRBJ1-3, with D unresolved. The CDR3 runs to 15 residues. Trimming took 5 bases from V and 2 from J, leaving 13 bases between them. Germline CDR1 is SGHAT and CDR2 is FQNNGV.

The chain uses TRBV10-1 and TRBJ2-7; weak D call: TRBD2 (5 bases). Germline V CDR1 and CDR2: WNHNN, SYGVQD (reference sequence). Trimming removed 0 bases from V and 4 bases from J, with 10 bases in between. CDR3 length: 14 residues. The CDR3 loop is CASSESGRRYEQYF. For the CDR3, the DNA is TGCGCCAGCAGTGAGTCTGGCAGGAGGTACGAGCAGTACTTC.

This clonotype was found a few times. V gene TRBV10-1 combines with J gene TRBJ2-2, with a possible D match to TRBD1 (7 bases). V was clipped by 7 bases and J by 13 bases, with 19 bases between them. Per germline, CDR1 WNHNN and CDR2 SYGVQD (reference sequence). The CDR3 contains 13 residues. For the CDR3, the DNA is TGCGCCAGCAAGCAGCCCCCAGGGGGGCGGCTGTTTTTT. Amino acid sequence: CASKQPPGGRLFF.